This is a list of T cell receptor beta chains from one sample in a study of tumor-infiltrating lymphocytes in localized non-small cell lung cancer. Only in-frame clones appear in the TCRdb table, and some are missing; sequencing was by immunoSEQ multiplex PCR. The sample holds thousands of clones, about 76% seen once. Material for sequencing was lung tumor tissue. The receptors were sampled from a human donor with non-small cell lung cancer. The CDR3 runs from the conserved cysteine through the conserved F or W. Each record gives: clone size, J gene, V gene, D gene, CDR3 DNA, CDR3 protein. D genes are given only for firm matches. Only part of the rows carry a size: once, few, many, or a class if the clone is expanded.

.,TRBJ1-3,TRBV30,.,TGTGCCTGGAGTGTACGTACCTCTGGAAACACCATATATTTT,CAWSVRTSGNTIYF
.,TRBJ1-4,TRBV6-1,TRBD1,TGTGCCAGCAGTGTCGGGACAGGGGTGGAAAAACTGTTTTTT,CASSVGTGVEKLFF
.,TRBJ2-7,TRBV5-1,.,TGCGCCAGCAGCTCCTCAGGGAACGAGCAGTACTTC,CASSSSGNEQYF
few,TRBJ2-3,TRBV19,TRBD2,TGTGCCAGTAGTATTTCTGGGCTAGCGGGGGGAACCGAGTATTTT,CASSISGLAGGTEYF
.,TRBJ2-1,TRBV5-4,TRBD2,TGTGCCAGCAGCCCGGCGGCGGGAGAGATCAATGACAATGAGCAGTTCTTC,CASSPAAGEINDNEQFF
few,TRBJ2-7,TRBV25-1,.,TGTGCCAGCAGTGATGGTGCGGCGAGTTGCTTC,CASSDGAASCF
few,TRBJ1-2,TRBV10-3,.,TGTGCCATCAGTGCTCGAGGGTCTGGCTACACCTTC,CAISARGSGYTF
few,TRBJ1-2,TRBV19,.,TGTGCCAGTAGTCCGGGGCCGGGACTTAACTATGGCTACACCTTC,CASSPGPGLNYGYTF
.,TRBJ2-7,TRBV5-1,TRBD1,TGCGCCAGCAGCTTGTCGGGGACAGGGTCCTACGAGCAGTACTTC,CASSLSGTGSYEQYF
.,TRBJ2-3,TRBV11-2,TRBD2,TGTGCCAGCAGCGGTAATAGCGGGGGCTTTAGGTATTTT,CASSGNSGGFRYF
few,TRBJ2-6,TRBV30,.,TGTGCCTGGACAAGAGGATTCGGGACTGGGGCCAACGTCCTGACTTTC,CAWTRGFGTGANVLTF
large,TRBJ1-1,TRBV6-4,TRBD1,TGTGCCAGCAGCCCGGGACAGGGCCCGATGAACACTGAAGCTTTCTTT,CASSPGQGPMNTEAFF
.,TRBJ2-2,TRBV30,.,TGTGCCTCTACGGGTTTGTTCACCGGGGAGCTGTTTTTT,CASTGLFTGELFF
once,TRBJ2-2,TRBV30,.,TGTGCCTCAGAGGGTGCGAACACCGGGGAGCTGTTTTTT,CASEGANTGELFF
.,TRBJ1-2,TRBV30,.,TGTGCCTGGAGTGTGTCCCGCGGAGGAAACTATGGCTACACCTTC,CAWSVSRGGNYGYTF
.,TRBJ2-7,TRBV30,.,TGTGCCTGGAGTGTAAAGGGGTTCTCCTACGAGCAGTACTTC,CAWSVKGFSYEQYF
.,TRBJ2-2,TRBV29-1,.,TGCAGCGTTGGGAGGGGCGCGAACACCGGGGAGCTGTTTTTT,CSVGRGANTGELFF
.,TRBJ1-1,TRBV11-2,.,TGTGCCAGCAGCTTACCCGGGATGCCTGAAGCTTTCTTT,CASSLPGMPEAFF
.,TRBJ1-3,TRBV5-4,.,TGTGCCAGCAGCCCTTGGGGGGGGGCTAGCTCTGGAAACACCATATATTTT,CASSPWGGASSGNTIYF
.,TRBJ2-3,TRBV6-5,TRBD1,TGTGCCAGCAGTCAGACGACAGGGACCACAGATACGCAGTATTTT,CASSQTTGTTDTQYF
.,TRBJ1-2,TRBV30,TRBD1,TGTGCCTGGTCGGGGGCAGGGGGTAACTATGGCTACACCTTC,CAWSGAGGNYGYTF
few,TRBJ2-7,TRBV5-1,.,TGCGCCAGCAGGATTGGAACCAGCTCCTACGAGCAGTACTTC,CASRIGTSSYEQYF
.,TRBJ1-2,TRBV6-5,.,TGTGCCAGCAGTGACACGGGGACCGGGCATGGCTACACCTTC,CASSDTGTGHGYTF
.,TRBJ1-1,TRBV30,TRBD1,TGTGCCTGGAGAAACAGGGGGAAGTTCACTGAAGCTTTCTTT,CAWRNRGKFTEAFF
once,TRBJ1-5,TRBV7-8,TRBD1,TGTGCCAGCAGCTATGGAGTTTCTTTCGGGACAGGGAGCAATCAGCCCCAGCATTTT,CASSYGVSFGTGSNQPQHF
.,TRBJ1-1,TRBV9,TRBD1,TGTGCCAGCAGCGTAGCAGGGGGCATAGGTGAAGCTTTCTTT,CASSVAGGIGEAFF
.,TRBJ1-5,TRBV30,.,TGTGCCTGGTCAGCTGATAGCAATCAGCCCCAGCATTTT,CAWSADSNQPQHF
.,TRBJ2-5,TRBV4-1,TRBD2,TGCGCCAGCAGCCAAGATGAGTCTAGCGGGGAGACCCAGTACTTC,CASSQDESSGETQYF
.,TRBJ2-1,TRBV11-2,TRBD2,TGTGCCAGCAGCTCAGGTGCCAGGGGACTAGCCGTTAGGGAGTTCTTC,CASSSGARGLAVREFF
.,TRBJ1-4,TRBV30,TRBD1,TGTGCCTGGAGTTCCGGGACAGTAAGCGAAAAACTGTTTTTT,CAWSSGTVSEKLFF
.,TRBJ2-1,TRBV29-1,.,TGCAGCGCCTGGGACGGTCACAATGAGCAGTTCTTC,CSAWDGHNEQFF
few,TRBJ1-2,TRBV5-4,.,TGTGCCAGCAGCTTGGCCACGGGGCGGGACTATGGCTACACCTTC,CASSLATGRDYGYTF
.,TRBJ1-6,TRBV18,TRBD1,TGTGCCAGCTCACCGTCGGACAGGAGCTCCTATAATTCACCCCTCCACTTT,CASSPSDRSSYNSPLHF
.,TRBJ1-3,TRBV7-8,.,TGTGCCAGCAGCTTAACCCGAATGGGCTCTGGAAACACCATATATTTT,CASSLTRMGSGNTIYF
large,TRBJ1-4,TRBV6-6,.,TGTGCCAGCAGTTCCGATGAAAAACTGTTTTTT,CASSSDEKLFF
few,TRBJ2-7,TRBV14,.,TGTGCCAGCAGCCAAGACGAATACGAGCAGTACTTC,CASSQDEYEQYF
.,TRBJ2-7,TRBV10-3,.,TGTGCCATCAGTGCAGGGAGCCACTACGAGCAGTACTTC,CAISAGSHYEQYF
.,TRBJ2-7,TRBV2,.,TGTGCTAGCAGTGAATCTGCAGGGAAGTCCTACGAGCAGTACTTC,CASSESAGKSYEQYF
.,TRBJ2-2,TRBV7-3,.,TGTGCCAGCAGCTTAAGGCAGGGAAGGGCCGGGGAGCTGTTTTTT,CASSLRQGRAGELFF
.,TRBJ1-5,TRBV30,.,TGTGCCTGGAGTGCATCCGGGACATCGAGGCAGCCCCAGCATTTT,CAWSASGTSRQPQHF
few,TRBJ1-2,TRBV5-6,.,TGTGCCAGCAGCTTGGGAGGATGGGATACGATCTATGGCTACACCTTC,CASSLGGWDTIYGYTF